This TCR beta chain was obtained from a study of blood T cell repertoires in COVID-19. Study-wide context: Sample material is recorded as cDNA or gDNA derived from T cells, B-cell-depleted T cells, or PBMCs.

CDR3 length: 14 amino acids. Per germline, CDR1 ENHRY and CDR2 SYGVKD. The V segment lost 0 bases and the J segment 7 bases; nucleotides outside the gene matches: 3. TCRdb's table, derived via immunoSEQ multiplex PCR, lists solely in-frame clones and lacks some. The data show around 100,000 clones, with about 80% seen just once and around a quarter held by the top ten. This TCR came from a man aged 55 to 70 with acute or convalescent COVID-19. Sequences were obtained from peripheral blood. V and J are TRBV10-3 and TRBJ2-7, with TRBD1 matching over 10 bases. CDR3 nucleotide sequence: TGTGCCATCAGTGAGTCGGACAGGGGGAGGGAGCAGTACGTC. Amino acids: CAISESDRGREQYV.